A single sample is the source of the 15 T cell receptor beta chains below, sequenced in a study of cytomegalovirus exposure and HLA in healthy donors. The PCR made use of 60 Vbeta and 13 Jbeta primers. The repertoire was sequenced with immunoSEQ multiplex PCR; TCRdb's copy has only in-frame clones and lacks some. The sample records 200,000 to 250,000 clones, 81% being singletons. Sequences were obtained from PBMCs. These receptors all come from a woman between 55 and 75 years old in good health and CMV-seropositive.

V gene TRBV10-3 combines with J gene TRBJ1-2; 10 nucleotides agree with TRBD1. V lost 9 bases, J lost 3 bases, and 7 bases stayed unmatched. The germline CDR1 and CDR2 sequences are ENHRY and SYGVKD. This CDR3 has 14 amino acids. In DNA form, the CDR3 reads TGTGCCATATCTGGACAGGGGGATGACTATGGCTACACCTTC. It encodes CAISGQGDDYGYTF.

The chain carries TRBV19 and TRBJ2-2; 8 bases agree with TRBD1. V shed 10 bases and J 7 bases; nucleotides not matched to a gene: 5. CDR3 length: 12 amino acids. Germline CDR1 is LNHDA and CDR2 is SQIVND (reference sequence). The CDR3 coding sequence is TGTGCCACACGACAGGGGAACGGGGAGCTGTTTTTT. This sequence encodes CATRQGNGELFF.

The chain employs TRBV28 and TRBJ1-3; TRBD1 agrees at 11 bases. The V segment lost 4 bases and the J segment 3 bases; nucleotides outside the gene matches: 2. Germline CDR1 reads MDHEN; CDR2 reads SYDVKM. The CDR3 has 15 amino acids. This CDR3 reads CASSSGTGGGNTIYF. The CDR3 DNA reads as TGTGCCAGCAGTTCAGGGACAGGGGGTGGAAACACCATATATTTT.

V gene TRBV16 combines with J gene TRBJ1-2, with D unclear. The CDR3 is 14 amino acids. From germline, CDR1 is KGHSY and CDR2 FQNENV. Trimming removed 1 base from V and 8 bases from J, with 14 bases in between. The CDR3 nucleotides read TGTGCCAGCAGCCAATATCAGCAGAGGGAGGGCTACACCTTC. Translated, it gives CASSQYQQREGYTF.

In this sample, this clone turned up once. The rearrangement joins TRBV14 to TRBJ2-1, with 8 bases aligning to TRBD2. CDR1 and CDR2 (germline): SGHDN, FVKESK. This CDR3 is built from 17 residues. After removal of 9 bases from V and 0 bases from J, the junction contained 13 bases not matched to a gene. The chain's CDR3 is CARRNSGTLHSYNEQFF. CDR3 coding DNA: TGTGCCAGGAGGAATAGCGGGACTCTTCACTCCTACAATGAGCAGTTCTTC. The full variable domain, in which reference TRBV14 and TRBJ2-1 provide the parts outside the CDR3, is EAGVTQFPSHSVIEKGQTVTLRCDPISGHDNLYWYRRVMGKEIKFLLHFVKESKQDESGMPNNRFLAERTGGTYSTLKVQPAELEDSGVYFCARRNSGTLHSYNEQFFGPGTRLTVL.

The chain is built from TRBV6-4 and TRBJ2-3; D is unresolved. This CDR3 has 16 residues. Germline CDR1 MRHNA, CDR2 SNTAGT. Trimming shortened V by 2 bases and J by 1 base, and 13 bases separated the two germline ends. CDR3 region: CASSDIEVLCTDTQYF. CDR3 nucleotide sequence: TGTGCCAGCAGTGACATCGAGGTCTTGTGCACAGATACGCAGTATTTT.

The chain joins TRBV5-1 to TRBJ2-5; 8 bases map to TRBD2. The CDR3 runs 16 residues. Germline CDR1 reads SGHRS; CDR2 reads YFSETQ. The trim removed 3 bases at V and 5 bases at J, leaving 12 bases unmatched. The CDR3 here is CASSWGLAGTWETQYF. Here the CDR3 DNA reads TGCGCCAGCAGCTGGGGGCTAGCGGGTACTTGGGAGACCCAGTACTTC.

This clone came up a few times. In DNA form, the CDR3 reads TGCGCCAGCAGTCAATCGGGGGACAGGGGCATCGGGGGCTACACCTTC. Translation: CASSQSGDRGIGGYTF. The V and J genes are TRBV23-1 and TRBJ1-2; 10 nucleotides agree with TRBD1. TRBV23-1 belongs to the ORF category, with a function that is uncertain. The CDR3 is 16 residues long. V gave up 0 bases and J gave up 8 bases; unmatched junction bases: 9.

The V gene is TRBV7-9, the J gene TRBJ2-1; TRBD2 might be the D (6 bases). CDR1 SEHNR and CDR2 FQNEAQ come from the germline V gene (reference sequence). The CDR3 extends over 15 amino acids. V was pared by 5 bases and J by 2 bases, with 13 bases between. The DNA of the CDR3 is TGTGCCAGCAGCCCCCGTGCTAGCGCCTACAATGAGCAGTTCTTC. Translation gives CASSPRASAYNEQFF.

The gene calls are TRBV5-1 and TRBJ2-5; 7 positions match TRBD1. With V trimmed by 3 bases and J by 5 bases, 10 bases remained unmatched. The CDR3 consists of 15 residues. From germline, CDR1 is SGHRS and CDR2 YFSETQ. The CDR3 sequence: CASSSGTERLETQYF. The CDR3 nucleotides read TGCGCCAGCAGCTCCGGGACAGAGAGGCTGGAGACCCAGTACTTC.

This rearrangement joins TRBV15 to TRBJ1-2; D may be TRBD1 (5 bases). CDR3 length: 18 residues. Trimming stripped 0 bases from V and 4 bases from J, with 21 bases between. Germline CDR1 is LNHNV and CDR2 is YYDKDF (reference sequence). The CDR3 coding sequence is TGTGCCACCAGCAGAGATCTGGATTCAGGGCAGGGTGGCTATGGCTACACCTTC. Its protein product is CATSRDLDSGQGGYGYTF.

The chain joins TRBV5-4 to TRBJ2-2, with 8 bases fitting TRBD2. Germline V gene data show CDR1 as SGHNT and CDR2 as YYREEE (reference sequence). The CDR3 has 15 amino acids. The V and J ends lost 0 bases and 5 bases, in that order; junction bases with no gene match: 3. CDR3 sequence reads: CASSLELAETGELFF. The CDR3 region has the DNA TGTGCCAGCAGCTTGGAACTAGCGGAGACCGGGGAGCTGTTTTTT.

This clone has just one count. The chain combines TRBV29-1 with TRBJ1-1; possibly TRBD1 for D (5 bases). The CDR3 is made up of 14 amino acids. The germline gives CDR1 SQVTM, CDR2 ANQGSEA. V dropped 7 bases and J dropped 0 bases, with 15 bases sitting between them. The CDR3 DNA follows: TGCAGCGCCCGGGACTCCACGATGAACACTGAAGCTTTCTTT. Translating it yields CSARDSTMNTEAFF.

The genes are TRBV27 and TRBJ2-1; a possible D gene is TRBD1 (6 bases). Germline V gene lookup returns CDR1 MNHEY and CDR2 SMNVEV (reference sequence). The CDR3 covers 15 residues. V lost 6 bases and J lost 3, with 15 bases in between. The chain's CDR3 is CASRTGTPVYNEQFF. The CDR3 DNA follows: TGTGCCAGCAGAACCGGGACACCAGTCTACAATGAGCAGTTCTTC.

The CDR3 coding sequence is TGTGCCAGCAGCGTATCCGGGGTTACTGAAGCTTTCTTT. It is translated as CASSVSGVTEAFF. The chain couples TRBV9 to TRBJ1-1; D is unresolved. This CDR3 comprises 13 residues. V lost 1 base and J lost 5, with 9 bases in between. The germline gives CDR1 SGDLS, CDR2 YYNGEE.